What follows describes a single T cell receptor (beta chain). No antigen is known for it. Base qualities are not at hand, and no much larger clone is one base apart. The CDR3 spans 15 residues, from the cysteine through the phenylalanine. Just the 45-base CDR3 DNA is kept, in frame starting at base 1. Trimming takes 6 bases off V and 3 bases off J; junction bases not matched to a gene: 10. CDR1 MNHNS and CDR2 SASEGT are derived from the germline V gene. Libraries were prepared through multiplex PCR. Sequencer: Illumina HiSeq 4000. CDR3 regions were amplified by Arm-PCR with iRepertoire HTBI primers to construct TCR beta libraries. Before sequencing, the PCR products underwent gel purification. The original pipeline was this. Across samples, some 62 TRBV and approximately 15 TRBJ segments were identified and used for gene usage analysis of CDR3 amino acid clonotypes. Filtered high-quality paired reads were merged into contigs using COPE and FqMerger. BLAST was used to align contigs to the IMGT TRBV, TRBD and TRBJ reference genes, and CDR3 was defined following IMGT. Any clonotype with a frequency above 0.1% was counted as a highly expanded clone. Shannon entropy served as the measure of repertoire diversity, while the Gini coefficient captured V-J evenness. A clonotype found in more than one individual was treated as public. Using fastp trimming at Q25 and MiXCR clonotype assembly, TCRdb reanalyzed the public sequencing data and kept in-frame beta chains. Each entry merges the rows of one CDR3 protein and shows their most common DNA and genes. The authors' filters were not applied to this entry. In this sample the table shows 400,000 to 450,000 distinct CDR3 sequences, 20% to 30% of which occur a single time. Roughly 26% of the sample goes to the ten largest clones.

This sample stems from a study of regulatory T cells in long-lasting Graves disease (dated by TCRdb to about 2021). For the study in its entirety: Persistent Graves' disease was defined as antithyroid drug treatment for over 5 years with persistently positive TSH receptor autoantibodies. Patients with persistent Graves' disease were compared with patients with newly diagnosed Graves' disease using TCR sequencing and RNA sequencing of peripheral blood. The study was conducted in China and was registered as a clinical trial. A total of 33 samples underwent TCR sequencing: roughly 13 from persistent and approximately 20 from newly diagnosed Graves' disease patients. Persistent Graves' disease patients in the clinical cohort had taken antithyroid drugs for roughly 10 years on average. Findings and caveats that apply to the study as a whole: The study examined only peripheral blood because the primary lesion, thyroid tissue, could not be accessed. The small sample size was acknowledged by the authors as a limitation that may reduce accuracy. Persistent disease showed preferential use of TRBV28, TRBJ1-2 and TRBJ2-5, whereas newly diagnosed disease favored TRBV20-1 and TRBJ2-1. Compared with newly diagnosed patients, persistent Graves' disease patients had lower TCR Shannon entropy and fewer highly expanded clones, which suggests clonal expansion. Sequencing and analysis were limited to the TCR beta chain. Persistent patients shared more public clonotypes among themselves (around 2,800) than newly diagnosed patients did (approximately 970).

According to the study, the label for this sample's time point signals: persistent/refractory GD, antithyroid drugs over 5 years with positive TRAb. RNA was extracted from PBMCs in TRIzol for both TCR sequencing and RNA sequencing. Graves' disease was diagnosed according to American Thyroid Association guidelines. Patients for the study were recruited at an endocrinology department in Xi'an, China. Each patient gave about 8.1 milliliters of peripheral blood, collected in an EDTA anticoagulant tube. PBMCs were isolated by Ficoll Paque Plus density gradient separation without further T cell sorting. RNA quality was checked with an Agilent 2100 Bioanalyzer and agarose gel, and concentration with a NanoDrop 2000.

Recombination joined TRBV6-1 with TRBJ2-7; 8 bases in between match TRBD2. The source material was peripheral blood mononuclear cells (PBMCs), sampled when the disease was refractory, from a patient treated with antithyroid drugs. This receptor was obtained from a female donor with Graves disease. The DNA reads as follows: TGTGCCAGCAGCCTGCCGGGAGGGACTGACTACGAGCAGTACTTC. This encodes CASSLPGGTDYEQYF.